In its sample, the clone carrying this T cell receptor (beta chain) was seen many times. This entry belongs to a study of T cells in Graves' hyperthyroidism and ophthalmopathy. Patients between 18 and 65 years old had hyperthyroidism, newly diagnosed and lasting under 2 months. Exclusion of a patient resulted from uncontrolled infection, other autoimmune disease, pregnancy or lactation. TCR beta CDR3 regions were amplified from RNA transcripts. TCR CDR3 regions were first amplified by RT-PCR with HTBI primers. Each CDR3 protein is one row after TCRdb ran MiXCR on the multiplex PCR reads. The sample shows around 290,000 distinct CDR3 sequences, about 14% of them seen only once. Germline V gene lookup returns CDR1 DFQATT and CDR2 SNEGSKA (reference sequence). V shed 0 bases and J 1 base; nucleotides not matched to a gene: 6. This CDR3 region has 16 residues.

Sample: blood. The genes are TRBV20-1 and TRBJ1-5; 7 bases agree with TRBD1. The receptor comes from a woman younger than 45 with Graves' hyperthyroidism that later progressed to Graves' ophthalmopathy. DNA for the CDR3: TGCAGTGCTAGAGAACAGGGGCGAAAGAGCAATCAGCCCCAGCATTTT. This encodes CSAREQGRKSNQPQHF.